The source of this T cell receptor (beta chain) is a study of T cells in Graves' hyperthyroidism and ophthalmopathy (dated by TCRdb to between 2019 and 2020). Notes on the research overall: Peripheral blood was collected at initial diagnosis, before any treatment. For training and testing, the 100 or so patients in the discovery cohort were randomly divided in a 7:3 ratio. Prospective prediction of ophthalmopathy was tested in an independent validation cohort consisting of 18 hyperthyroidism patients and around 17 patients who later progressed to ophthalmopathy. In addition, the study compared T-cell repertoires in thyroid tissue and in blood from over 5 Graves' hyperthyroidism patients. After sampling, hyperthyroidism patients received methimazole starting at 30 mg daily, and ophthalmopathy patients received high-dose intravenous methylprednisolone. To identify TCR V-J signatures that set the groups apart, the researchers used a discovery cohort of about a hundred patients, made up of around 42 with Graves' ophthalmopathy and some 60 with stable Graves' hyperthyroidism. The paper reports TCR Vbeta CDR3 sequencing of roughly 140 peripheral blood samples: some 41 ophthalmopathy, over 70 hyperthyroidism and around 17 progressor patients. What the authors observed across the whole study: Most expanded thyroid clonotypes (frequency above 0.001) were also found in blood, which suggests that blood repertoires may mirror thyroid immune responses. Sample size was not statistically predetermined, and investigators were not blinded to group allocation. In cross-validation, a model built on a 13 V-J signature told ophthalmopathy apart from stable hyperthyroidism with under 90% sensitivity and approximately 81% specificity, and in testing the same model reached 80%/75%. In validation, progression to ophthalmopathy was predicted by the model with roughly 71% sensitivity and 72% to 80% specificity, a median of around 5.9 months before onset.

The TCR beta CDR3 regions were amplified from RNA transcripts. For the first round of RT-PCR on the TCR CDR3, the HTBI primer set was used together with the Qiagen OneStep RT-PCR kit. A second multiplex PCR round built the libraries, followed by size selection and purification. Paired-end sequencing of the libraries was performed with 100 bp reads on an Illumina HiSeq2000. The authors' pipeline ran thus. SOAPnuke was used to process the raw data, removing reads that contained adapters or uncalled bases, had a mean Phred below 15, or lacked an exact match to the constant primer or identifier. COPE v1.2.5 was used to merge high-quality paired reads, and clonotypes were defined as unique nucleotide sequences. Clonotypes were aligned to IMGT TRBV, TRBD and TRBJ reference segments using MiTCR v1.1. Only V-J combinations with frequency above 0.0001, covering about 99% of repertoires, were analysed. A TCS score was defined as the ratio between F50 (clonal expansion) and ExV (chaos), using BLOSUM62-based TCRdist between CDR3 peptides within each V-J. Welch's t-statistics and random forest reduced 500 to 550 V-J features to roughly 13, which were used in a naive Bayes classifier (R e1071). Using fastp at Q25 and MiXCR, TCRdb reprocessed the public reads and kept productive beta chains. Each entry merges the rows of one CDR3 protein and shows their most common DNA and genes. The V and J calls were not made by the authors but by TCRdb's processing. The sample table records fewer than 450,000 distinct CDR3 sequences; 15% of these occur just once. The top ten clones comprise under 25% of the sample.

Ophthalmopathy patients had moderately to severely active disease, with a Clinical Activity Score of 3 or more, a NOSPECS grade of 4 or more, and a disease duration of less than 3 months. Any patient with an uncontrolled infection, another autoimmune disease, pregnancy or lactation was excluded. Diagnoses were established on the basis of clinical symptoms, serum thyroxine and TRAb, thyroid ultrasound, and orbital computed tomography. Ficoll-Paque density gradient centrifugation was used to isolate PBMCs from about 9 ml of fresh peripheral blood. Total RNA was extracted using Trizol reagent, and RNA quality was assessed on an Agilent 2100 Bioanalyzer. This clonotype has only a few counts. Its antigen is unknown. One base away there is no much larger clone; base qualities are not given. As encoded in the germline V gene (reference sequence), CDR1 is LNHDA while CDR2 is SQIVND. Taken from cysteine to phenylalanine, the CDR3 has 15 residues. The read is trimmed to its CDR3 DNA, 45 bases read in frame from base 1.

The V gene is TRBV19 and the J gene is TRBJ2-3; 10 of the junction bases match TRBD1. The sequenced material came from blood. The TCR originated in a woman in her fifties or sixties with Graves' ophthalmopathy. The DNA sequence reads TGTGCATCGCTTGCGATGGGACAGGGGTCAGATACGCAGTATTTT. This translates into CASLAMGQGSDTQYF. Beyond the CDR3, the reference TRBV19 and TRBJ2-3 genes provide the residues; the full variable domain reads: DGGITQSPKYLFRKEGQNVTLSCEQNLNHDAMYWYRQDPGQGLRLIYYSQIVNDFQKGDIAEGYSVSREKKESFPLTVTSAQKNPTAFYLCASLAMGQGSDTQYFGPGTRLTVL.